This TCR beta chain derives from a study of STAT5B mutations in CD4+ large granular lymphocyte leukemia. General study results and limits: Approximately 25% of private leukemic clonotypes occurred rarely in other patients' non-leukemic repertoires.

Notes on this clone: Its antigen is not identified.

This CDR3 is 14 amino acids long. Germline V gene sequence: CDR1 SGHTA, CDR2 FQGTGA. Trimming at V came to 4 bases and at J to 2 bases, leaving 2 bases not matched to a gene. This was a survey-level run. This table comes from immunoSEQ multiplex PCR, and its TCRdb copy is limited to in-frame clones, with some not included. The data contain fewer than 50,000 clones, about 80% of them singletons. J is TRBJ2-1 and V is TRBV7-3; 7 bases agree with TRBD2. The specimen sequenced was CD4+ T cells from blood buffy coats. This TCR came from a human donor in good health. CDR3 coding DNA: TGTGCCAGCAGCTCCCTAGCGGCCTACAATGAGCAGTTCTTC. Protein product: CASSSLAAYNEQFF.